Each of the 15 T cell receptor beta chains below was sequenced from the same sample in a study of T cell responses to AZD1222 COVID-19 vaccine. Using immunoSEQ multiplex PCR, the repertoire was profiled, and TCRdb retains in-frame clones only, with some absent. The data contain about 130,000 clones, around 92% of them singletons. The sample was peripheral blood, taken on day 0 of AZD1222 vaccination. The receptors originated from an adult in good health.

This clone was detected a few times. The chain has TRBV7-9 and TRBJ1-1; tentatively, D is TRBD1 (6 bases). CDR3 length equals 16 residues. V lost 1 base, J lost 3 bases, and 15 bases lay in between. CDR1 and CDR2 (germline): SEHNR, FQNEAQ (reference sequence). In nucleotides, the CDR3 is TGTGCCAGCAGCTTAGGTAGCAGGGGACGGTACACTGAAGCTTTCTTT. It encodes CASSLGSRGRYTEAFF.

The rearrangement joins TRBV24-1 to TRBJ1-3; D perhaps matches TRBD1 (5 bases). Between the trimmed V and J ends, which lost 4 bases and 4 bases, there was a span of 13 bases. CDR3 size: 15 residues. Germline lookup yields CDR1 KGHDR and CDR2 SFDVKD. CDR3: CATSEWQGAGNTIYF. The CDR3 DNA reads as TGTGCCACCAGTGAGTGGCAAGGGGCCGGAAACACCATATATTTT.

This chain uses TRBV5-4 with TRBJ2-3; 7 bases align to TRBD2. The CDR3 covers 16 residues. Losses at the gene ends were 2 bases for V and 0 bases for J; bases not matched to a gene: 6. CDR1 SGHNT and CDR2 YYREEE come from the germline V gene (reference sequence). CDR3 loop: CASSFGLAVSTDTQYF. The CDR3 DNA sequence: TGTGCCAGCAGCTTTGGTCTAGCGGTAAGCACAGATACGCAGTATTTT.

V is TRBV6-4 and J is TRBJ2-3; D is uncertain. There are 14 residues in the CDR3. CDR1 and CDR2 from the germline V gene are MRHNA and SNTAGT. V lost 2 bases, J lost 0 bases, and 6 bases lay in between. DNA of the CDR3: TGTGCCAGCAGTGACCTCCCTAGCACAGATACGCAGTATTTT. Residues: CASSDLPSTDTQYF.

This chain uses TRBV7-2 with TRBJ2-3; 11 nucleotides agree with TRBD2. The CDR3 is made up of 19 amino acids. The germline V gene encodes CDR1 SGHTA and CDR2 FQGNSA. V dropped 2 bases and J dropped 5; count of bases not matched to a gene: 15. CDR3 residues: CASSLRTSGRAWGEDTQYF. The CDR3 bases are TGTGCCAGCAGCTTAAGAACTAGCGGGAGAGCGTGGGGAGAAGATACGCAGTATTTT.

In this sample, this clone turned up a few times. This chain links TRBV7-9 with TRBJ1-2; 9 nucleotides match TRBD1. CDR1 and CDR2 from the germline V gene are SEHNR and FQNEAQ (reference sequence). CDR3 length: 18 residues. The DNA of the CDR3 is TGTAAGGTGAAAGGGAAACCGGGACAGGGAGTCTCCGTAGATGGCTACACCTTC. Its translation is CKVKGKPGQGVSVDGYTF.

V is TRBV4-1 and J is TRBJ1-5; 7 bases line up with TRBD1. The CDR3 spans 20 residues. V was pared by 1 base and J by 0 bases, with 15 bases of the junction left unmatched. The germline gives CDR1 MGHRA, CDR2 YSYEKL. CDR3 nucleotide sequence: TGCGCCAGCAGCCAAGGAGTTTTTGGACAGGAGGAACTTAGCAATCAGCCCCAGCATTTT. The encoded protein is CASSQGVFGQEELSNQPQHF.

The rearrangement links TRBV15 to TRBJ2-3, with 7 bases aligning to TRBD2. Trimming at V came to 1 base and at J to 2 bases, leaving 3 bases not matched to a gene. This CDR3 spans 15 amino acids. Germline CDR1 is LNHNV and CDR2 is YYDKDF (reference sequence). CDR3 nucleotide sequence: TGTGCCACCAGCAGAGGGGAGGGCGACACAGATACGCAGTATTTT. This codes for CATSRGEGDTDTQYF.

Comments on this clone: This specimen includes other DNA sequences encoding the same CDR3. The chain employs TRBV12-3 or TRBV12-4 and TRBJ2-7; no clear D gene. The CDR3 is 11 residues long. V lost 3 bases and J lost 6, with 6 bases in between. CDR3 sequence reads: CASSLGGEQYF. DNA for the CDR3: TGTGCCAGCAGTTTGGGTGGCGAGCAGTACTTC.

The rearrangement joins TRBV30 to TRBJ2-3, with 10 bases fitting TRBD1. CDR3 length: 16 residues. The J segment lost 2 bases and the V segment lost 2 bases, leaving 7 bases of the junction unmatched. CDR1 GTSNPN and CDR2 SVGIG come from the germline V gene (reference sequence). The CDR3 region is CAWSRRTGGLTDTQYF. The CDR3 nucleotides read TGTGCCTGGAGTAGGAGGACAGGGGGACTCACAGATACGCAGTATTTT.

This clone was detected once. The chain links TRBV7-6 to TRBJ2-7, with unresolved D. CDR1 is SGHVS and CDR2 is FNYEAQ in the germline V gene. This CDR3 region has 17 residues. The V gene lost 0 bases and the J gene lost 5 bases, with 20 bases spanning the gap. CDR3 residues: CASSLAMRSSPENEQYF. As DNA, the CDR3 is TGTGCCAGCAGCTTAGCAATGCGGTCAAGCCCAGAAAACGAGCAGTACTTC.

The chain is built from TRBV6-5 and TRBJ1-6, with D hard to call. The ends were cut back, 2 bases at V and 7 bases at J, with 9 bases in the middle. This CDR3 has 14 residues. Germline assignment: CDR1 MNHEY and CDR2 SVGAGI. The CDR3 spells CASSYDQENSPLHF. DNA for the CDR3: TGTGCCAGCAGTTACGACCAGGAGAATTCACCCCTCCACTTT.

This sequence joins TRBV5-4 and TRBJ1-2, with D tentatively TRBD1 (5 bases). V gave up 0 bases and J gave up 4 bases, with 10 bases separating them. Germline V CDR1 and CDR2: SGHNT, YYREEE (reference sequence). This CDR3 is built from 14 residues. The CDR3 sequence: CASSLENRLYGYTF. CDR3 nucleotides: TGTGCCAGCAGCTTGGAGAACAGGCTCTATGGCTACACCTTC.

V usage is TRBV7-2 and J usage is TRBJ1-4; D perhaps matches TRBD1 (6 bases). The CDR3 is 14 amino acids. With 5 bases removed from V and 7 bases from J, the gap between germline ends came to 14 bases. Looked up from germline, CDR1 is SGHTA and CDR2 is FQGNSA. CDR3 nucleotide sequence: TGTGCCAGCAGCCCCAGGGGTTTCAGTGAAAAACTGTTTTTT. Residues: CASSPRGFSEKLFF.

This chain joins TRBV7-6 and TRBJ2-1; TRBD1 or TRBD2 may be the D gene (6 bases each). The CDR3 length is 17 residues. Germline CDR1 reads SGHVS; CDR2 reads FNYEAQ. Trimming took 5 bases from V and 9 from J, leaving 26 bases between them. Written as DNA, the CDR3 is TGTGCCAGCAGCGCGTCGCGGGGACATTCTCTCTGGGTTGAGCAGTTCTTC. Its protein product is CASSASRGHSLWVEQFF.